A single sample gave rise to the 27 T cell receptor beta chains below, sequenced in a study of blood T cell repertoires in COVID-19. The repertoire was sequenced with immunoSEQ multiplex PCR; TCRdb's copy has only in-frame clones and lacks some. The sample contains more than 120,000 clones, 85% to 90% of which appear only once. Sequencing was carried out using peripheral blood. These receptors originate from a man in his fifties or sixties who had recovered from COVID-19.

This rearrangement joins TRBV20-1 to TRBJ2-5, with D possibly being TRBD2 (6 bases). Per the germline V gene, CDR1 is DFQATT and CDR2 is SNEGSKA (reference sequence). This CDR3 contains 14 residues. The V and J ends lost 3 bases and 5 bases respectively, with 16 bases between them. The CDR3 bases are TGCAGTGCTAGTTACCGGGGGATAGGGGAGACCCAGTACTTC. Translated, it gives CSASYRGIGETQYF.

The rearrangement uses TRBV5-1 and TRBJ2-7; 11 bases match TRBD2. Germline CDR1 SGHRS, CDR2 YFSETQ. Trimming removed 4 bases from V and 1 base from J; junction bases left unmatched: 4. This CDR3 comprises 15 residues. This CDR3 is CASSRLAGNSYEQYF. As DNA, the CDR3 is TGCGCCAGCAGCCGACTAGCGGGAAATTCCTACGAGCAGTACTTC.

CDR3 DNA sequence: TGCGCCAGCAGCCGAGGACTAGCCCAAGAGACCCAGTACTTC. Its protein is CASSRGLAQETQYF. This sequence joins TRBV4-1 and TRBJ2-5, with 8 bases lining up with TRBD2. This CDR3 comprises 14 residues. Losses at the gene ends were 4 bases for V and 1 base for J; bases not matched to a gene: 2. Germline-derived CDR1 and CDR2 are MGHRA and YSYEKL.

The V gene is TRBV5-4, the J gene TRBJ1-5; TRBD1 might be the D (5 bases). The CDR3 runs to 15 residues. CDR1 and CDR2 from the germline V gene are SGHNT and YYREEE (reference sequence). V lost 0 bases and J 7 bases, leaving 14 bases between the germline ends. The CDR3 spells CASSLDLQGDQPQHF. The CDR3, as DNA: TGTGCCAGCAGCTTGGATCTCCAGGGTGACCAGCCCCAGCATTTT.

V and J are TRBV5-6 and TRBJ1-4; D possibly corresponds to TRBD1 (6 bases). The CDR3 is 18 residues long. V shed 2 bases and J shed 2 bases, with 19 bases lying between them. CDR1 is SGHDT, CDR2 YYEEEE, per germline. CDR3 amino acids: CASSFRQVWSGTNEKLFF. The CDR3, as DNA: TGTGCCAGCAGCTTCCGACAGGTTTGGAGTGGGACTAATGAAAAACTGTTTTTT.

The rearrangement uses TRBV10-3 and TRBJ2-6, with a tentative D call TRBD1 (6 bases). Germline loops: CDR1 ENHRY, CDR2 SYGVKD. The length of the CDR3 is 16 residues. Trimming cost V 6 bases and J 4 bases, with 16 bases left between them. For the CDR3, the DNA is TGTGCCATCAGCGACCTGTTGGGGGCCGGGGCCAACGTCCTGACTTTC. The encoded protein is CAISDLLGAGANVLTF.

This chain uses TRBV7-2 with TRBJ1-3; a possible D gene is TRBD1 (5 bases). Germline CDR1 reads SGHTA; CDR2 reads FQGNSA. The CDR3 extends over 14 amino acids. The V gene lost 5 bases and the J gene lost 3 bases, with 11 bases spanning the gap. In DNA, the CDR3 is TGTGCCAGCAGCCTGGGACTGAATGGAAACACCATATATTTT. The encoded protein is CASSLGLNGNTIYF.

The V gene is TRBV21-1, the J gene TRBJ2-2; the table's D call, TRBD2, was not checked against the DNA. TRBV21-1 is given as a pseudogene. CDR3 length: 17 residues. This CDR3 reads CARRGGGGPRITGELFF. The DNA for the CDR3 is TGCGCCCGCCGCGGCGGGGGGGGCCCTAGGATCACCGGGGAGCTGTTTTTT.

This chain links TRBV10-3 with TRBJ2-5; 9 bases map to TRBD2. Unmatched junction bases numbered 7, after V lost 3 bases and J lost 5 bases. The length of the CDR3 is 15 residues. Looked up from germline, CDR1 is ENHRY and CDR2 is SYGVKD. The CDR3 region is CAISEISGGAETQYF. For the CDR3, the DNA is TGTGCCATCAGTGAAATTAGCGGGGGTGCGGAGACCCAGTACTTC.

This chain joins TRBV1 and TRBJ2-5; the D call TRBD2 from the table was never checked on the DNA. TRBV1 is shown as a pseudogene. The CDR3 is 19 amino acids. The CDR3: CTSSQDKKTSGGSQETQYF. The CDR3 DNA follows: TGCACCAGCAGCCAAGATAAGAAAACTAGCGGGGGTTCCCAAGAGACCCAGTACTTC.

CDR3 sequence reads: CSGKQGGDTEAFF. CDR3 nucleotide sequence: TGCAGCGGTAAACAGGGGGGGGACACTGAAGCTTTCTTT. This chain connects TRBV29-1 to TRBJ1-1, with 8 bases lining up with TRBD1. The germline gives CDR1 SQVTM, CDR2 ANQGSEA. Germline trimming cut 7 bases from V and 3 bases from J; bases unmatched to any gene: 7. The CDR3 runs 13 residues.

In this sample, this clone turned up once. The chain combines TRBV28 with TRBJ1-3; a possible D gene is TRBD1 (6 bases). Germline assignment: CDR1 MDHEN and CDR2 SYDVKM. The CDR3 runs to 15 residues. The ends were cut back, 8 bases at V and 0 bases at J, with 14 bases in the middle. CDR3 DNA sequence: TGTGCCAGCTCGGGGGGGCTGAGCTCTGGAAACACCATATATTTT. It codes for CASSGGLSSGNTIYF.

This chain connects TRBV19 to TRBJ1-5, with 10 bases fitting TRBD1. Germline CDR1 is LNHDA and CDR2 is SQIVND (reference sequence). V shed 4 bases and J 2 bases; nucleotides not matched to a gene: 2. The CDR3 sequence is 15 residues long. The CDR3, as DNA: TGTGCCAGTAGTAGGGGACAGGGGCGCAATCAGCCCCAGCATTTT. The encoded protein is CASSRGQGRNQPQHF. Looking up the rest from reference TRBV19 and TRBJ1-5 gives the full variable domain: DGGITQSPKYLFRKEGQNVTLSCEQNLNHDAMYWYRQDPGQGLRLIYYSQIVNDFQKGDIAEGYSVSREKKESFPLTVTSAQKNPTAFYLCASSRGQGRNQPQHFGDGTRLSIL.

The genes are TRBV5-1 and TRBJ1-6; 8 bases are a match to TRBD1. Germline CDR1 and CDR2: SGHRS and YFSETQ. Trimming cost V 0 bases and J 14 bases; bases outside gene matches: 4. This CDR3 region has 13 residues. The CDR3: CASSLEDRAALHF. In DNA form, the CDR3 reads TGCGCCAGCAGCTTGGAGGACAGGGCGGCCCTCCACTTT. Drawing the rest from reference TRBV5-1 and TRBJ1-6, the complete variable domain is KAGVTQTPRYLIKTRGQQVTLSCSPISGHRSVSWYQQTPGQGLQFLFEYFSETQRNKGNFPGRFSGRQFSNSRSEMNVSTLELGDSALYLCASSLEDRAALHFGNGTRLTVT.

The CDR3 sequence: CASSFWGGHSYNEQFF. CDR3 in DNA: TGTGCCAGCAGCTTCTGGGGGGGCCACTCCTACAATGAGCAGTTCTTC. This chain joins TRBV7-8 and TRBJ2-1; a weak D match, TRBD2 (7 bases). Trimming shortened V by 3 bases and J by 0 bases, and 12 bases separated the two germline ends. The CDR3 has 16 residues. Germline values: CDR1 SGHVS, CDR2 FQNEAQ.

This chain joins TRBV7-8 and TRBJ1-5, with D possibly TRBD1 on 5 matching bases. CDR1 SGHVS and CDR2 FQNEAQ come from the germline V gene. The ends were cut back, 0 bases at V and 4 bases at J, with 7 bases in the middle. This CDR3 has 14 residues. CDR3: CASSLARANQPQHF. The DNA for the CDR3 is TGTGCCAGCAGCTTAGCCAGGGCGAATCAGCCCCAGCATTTT.

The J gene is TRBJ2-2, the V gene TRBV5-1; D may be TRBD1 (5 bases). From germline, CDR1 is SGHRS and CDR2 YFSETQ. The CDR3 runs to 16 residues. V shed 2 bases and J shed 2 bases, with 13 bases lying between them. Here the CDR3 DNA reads TGCGCCAGCAGCTTATGGCAGGGTGGAAACACCGGGGAGCTGTTTTTT. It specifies CASSLWQGGNTGELFF. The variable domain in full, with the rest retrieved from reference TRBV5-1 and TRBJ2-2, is KAGVTQTPRYLIKTRGQQVTLSCSPISGHRSVSWYQQTPGQGLQFLFEYFSETQRNKGNFPGRFSGRQFSNSRSEMNVSTLELGDSALYLCASSLWQGGNTGELFFGEGSRLTVL.

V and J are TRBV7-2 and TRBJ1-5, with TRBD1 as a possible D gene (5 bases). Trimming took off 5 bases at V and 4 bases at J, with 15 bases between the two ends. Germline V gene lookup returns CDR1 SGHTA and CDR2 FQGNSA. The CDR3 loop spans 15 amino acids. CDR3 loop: CASSPDGHKNQPQHF. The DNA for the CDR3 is TGTGCCAGCAGCCCCGATGGACACAAAAATCAGCCCCAGCATTTT.

Written as DNA, the CDR3 is TGTGCCAGTAGTATGACGGGAACCGGGGAGCTGTTTTTT. Translated, it gives CASSMTGTGELFF. V is TRBV19 and J is TRBJ2-2; D may be TRBD2 (5 bases). CDR3 length equals 13 residues. CDR1 is LNHDA, CDR2 SQIVND, per germline (reference sequence). V was shortened by 3 bases and J by 5 bases, with 7 bases between the two germline ends.

DNA for the CDR3: TGTGCCAGTAGATCGGGTCAAGGGGGAACTAATGAAAAACTGTTTTTT. It translates to CASRSGQGGTNEKLFF. The chain couples TRBV19 to TRBJ1-4; perhaps TRBD1 as D (6 bases). V gave up 6 bases and J gave up 1 base, with 15 bases separating them. The CDR3 has 16 amino acids. CDR1 is LNHDA and CDR2 is SQIVND in the germline V gene (reference sequence).

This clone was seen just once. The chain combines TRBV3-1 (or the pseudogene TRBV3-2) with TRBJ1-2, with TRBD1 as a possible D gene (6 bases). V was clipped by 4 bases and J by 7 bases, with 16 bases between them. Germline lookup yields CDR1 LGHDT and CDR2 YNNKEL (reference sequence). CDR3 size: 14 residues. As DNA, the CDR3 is TGTGCCAGCAGCCGGGACACTACCCCCCGTGGCTACACCTTC. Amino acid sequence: CASSRDTTPRGYTF.

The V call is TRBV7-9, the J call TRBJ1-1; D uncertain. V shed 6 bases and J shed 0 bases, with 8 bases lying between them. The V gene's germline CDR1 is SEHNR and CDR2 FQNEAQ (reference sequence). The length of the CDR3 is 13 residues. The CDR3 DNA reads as TGTGCCAGCAGGCCTGGCCTGAACACTGAAGCTTTCTTT. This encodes CASRPGLNTEAFF.

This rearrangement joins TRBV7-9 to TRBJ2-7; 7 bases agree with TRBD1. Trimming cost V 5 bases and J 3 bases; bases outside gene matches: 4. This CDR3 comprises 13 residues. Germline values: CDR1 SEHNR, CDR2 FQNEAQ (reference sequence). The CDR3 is CASSPGTDYEQYF. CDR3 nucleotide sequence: TGTGCCAGCAGCCCCGGGACAGACTACGAGCAGTACTTC.

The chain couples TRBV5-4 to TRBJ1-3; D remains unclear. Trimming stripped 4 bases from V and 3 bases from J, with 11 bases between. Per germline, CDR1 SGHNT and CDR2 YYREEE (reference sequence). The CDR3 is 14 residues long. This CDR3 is CASSQRTNGNTIYF. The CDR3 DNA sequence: TGTGCCAGCAGCCAGCGGACGAATGGAAACACCATATATTTT.

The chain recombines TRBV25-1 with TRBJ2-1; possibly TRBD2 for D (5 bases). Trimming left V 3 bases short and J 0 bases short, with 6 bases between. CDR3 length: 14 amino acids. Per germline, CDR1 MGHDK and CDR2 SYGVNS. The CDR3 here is CASSDSGSYNEQFF. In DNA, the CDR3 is TGTGCCAGCAGTGACAGCGGCTCCTACAATGAGCAGTTCTTC.

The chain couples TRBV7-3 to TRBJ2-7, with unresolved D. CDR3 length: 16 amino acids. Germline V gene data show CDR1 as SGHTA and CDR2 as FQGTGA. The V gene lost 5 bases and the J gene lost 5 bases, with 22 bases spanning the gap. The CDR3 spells CASSPNPVSRFDEQYF. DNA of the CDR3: TGTGCCAGCAGCCCAAACCCCGTCAGTCGTTTTGACGAGCAGTACTTC.

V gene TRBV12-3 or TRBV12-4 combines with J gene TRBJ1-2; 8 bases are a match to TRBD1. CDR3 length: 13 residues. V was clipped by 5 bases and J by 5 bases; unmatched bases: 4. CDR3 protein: CASSRDRRYGYTF. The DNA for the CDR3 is TGTGCCAGCAGTCGGGACAGGCGTTATGGCTACACCTTC.